Below are 26 T cell receptor beta chains sequenced from a single sample in a study of human T cells and chemical hapten exposure. A single record per CDR3 protein comes from TCRdb applying MiXCR to the RACE reads. The top ten clones hold around 1.4% of a sample with about 120,000 distinct CDR3 sequences, 9.5% to 13% of them seen once. Indicated time point: patch test 1, 2 weeks after DPC sensitization. The treatment here: therapeutic diphenylcyclopropenone sensitization with weekly scalp DPC. The sample here was whole blood, taken in connection with sensitization to the hapten diphenylcyclopropenone (DPC). The receptors come from a woman aged 45-65 years with alopecia areata. Some clones in this sample may be carry-over from other donors' samples.

CDR3 protein: CASSPLGSTSTDTQYF. CDR3 sequence (DNA): TGTGCCAGCAGCCCCCTTGGATCAACTAGCACAGATACGCAGTATTTT. The chain couples TRBV6-5 to TRBJ2-3; D gene ambiguous. This CDR3 is built from 16 residues. Trimming took off 6 bases at V and 0 bases at J, with 16 bases between the two ends. Germline CDR1 and CDR2: MNHEY and SVGAGI.

This clonotype was seen at least ten times. CDR3 protein: CASSPGTGLQPQHF. The CDR3 DNA sequence: TGTGCCAGCAGCCCCGGGACAGGATTACAGCCCCAGCATTTT. The V and J genes are TRBV11-2 and TRBJ1-5, with 8 bases aligning to TRBD1. Trimming at V came to 5 bases and at J to 7 bases, leaving 7 bases not matched to a gene. The length of the CDR3 is 14 residues. The germline V gene encodes CDR1 SGHAT and CDR2 FQNNGV.

Comment on this clonotype: This may stem from a read error, because a much larger clone lies one nucleotide away. V usage is TRBV29-1 and J usage is TRBJ2-3; possibly TRBD1 for D (6 bases). The CDR3 is 13 amino acids. Germline CDR1 SQVTM, CDR2 ANQGSEA. The CDR3 sequence is CSVEDRSTDSQYF. The CDR3 DNA is TGCAGCGTCGAGGACAGATCCACAGATTCGCAGTATTTT.

At least ten counts were recorded for this clonotype. The gene calls are TRBV14 and TRBJ2-5; 11 bases fit TRBD2. Germline V CDR1 and CDR2: SGHDN, FVKESK. V shed 4 bases and J 4 bases; nucleotides not matched to a gene: 5. The CDR3 sequence is 15 residues long. The DNA for the CDR3 is TGTGCCAGCAGCCGAGCGCTAGCGGGAGGAGAGACCCAGTACTTC. Translating gives CASSRALAGGETQYF.

The chain uses TRBV19 and TRBJ2-1; D gene uncertain. Germline V CDR1 and CDR2: LNHDA, SQIVND (reference sequence). V lost 5 bases and J 3 bases, leaving 11 bases between the germline ends. The CDR3 consists of 14 residues. The CDR3 coding sequence is TGTGCCAGTAGTCCCTCCGCCATCTACAATGAGCAGTTCTTC. It encodes CASSPSAIYNEQFF.

CDR3 sequence (DNA): TGTGCCAGCAGACCCTACGCCCGGACAGGGGCCAGCACCATATATTTT. This translates into CASRPYARTGASTIYF. The V call is TRBV6-2 or TRBV6-3, the J call TRBJ1-3; 9 positions match TRBD1. This CDR3 contains 16 residues. CDR1 and CDR2 from the germline V gene are MNHEY and SVGEGT. The V segment lost 6 bases and the J segment 9 bases; nucleotides outside the gene matches: 15.

This clonotype has more than one count but fewer than ten. The genes are TRBV28 and TRBJ1-3; D possibly corresponds to TRBD1 (5 bases). The CDR3 extends over 16 amino acids. V was shortened by 1 base and J by 0 bases, with 10 bases between the two germline ends. CDR1 and CDR2 from the germline V gene are MDHEN and SYDVKM. As DNA, the CDR3 is TGTGCCAGCAGTTTATTCGGGGCGCGCTCTGGAAACACCATATATTTT. Translated, it gives CASSLFGARSGNTIYF.

This clonotype was detected only a few times. This sequence joins TRBV20-1 and TRBJ2-3, with TRBD2 identical over 7 bases. V shed 6 bases, J shed 4 bases, and the junction held 10 bases outside the gene matches. Germline lookup yields CDR1 DFQATT and CDR2 SNEGSKA (reference sequence). This CDR3 contains 14 residues. In DNA, the CDR3 is TGCAGTGCCCCCGGACTAGTGAGCCCAGATACGCAGTATTTT. This gives the protein CSAPGLVSPDTQYF.

The chain is built from TRBV6-2 or TRBV6-3 and TRBJ1-2; no reliable D call. The length of the CDR3 is 11 residues. The V end was cut by 8 bases, the J end by 3 bases, with 7 bases between. Germline values: CDR1 MNHEY, CDR2 SVGEGT. DNA of the CDR3: TGTGCCAGCCAACGAGACTATGGCTACACCTTC. Protein product: CASQRDYGYTF.

This clonotype was seen a few times. V and J are TRBV2 and TRBJ1-4; D ambiguous. CDR1 SNHLY and CDR2 FYNNEI come from the germline V gene. CDR3 length equals 13 residues. Trimming cost V 7 bases and J 8 bases, with 14 bases left between them. The DNA of the CDR3 is TGTGCCAGCACCTCTACCGGGGAAGAAAAACTGTTTTTT. Translating gives CASTSTGEEKLFF.

This clonotype was counted only a few times. The chain carries TRBV5-1 and TRBJ2-7; a possible D gene is TRBD2 (5 bases). CDR3 length: 13 residues. The germline V gene has CDR1 SGHRS and CDR2 YFSETQ. V was trimmed by 3 bases and J by 3 bases, leaving 10 bases between them. CDR3 protein: CASSYTGNYEQYF. The CDR3 region has the DNA TGCGCCAGCAGCTATACCGGGAACTACGAGCAGTACTTC.

This clonotype showed up many times. The gene calls are TRBV5-1 and TRBJ2-7, with D possibly being TRBD1 or TRBD2 (5 bases each). V lost 2 bases, J lost 4 bases, and 7 bases lay in between. Germline CDR1 is SGHRS and CDR2 is YFSETQ. The CDR3 has 12 amino acids. The CDR3 spells CASSFGGYEQYF. CDR3 bases: TGCGCCAGCAGCTTTGGGGGTTACGAGCAGTACTTC. Supplemented by reference TRBV5-1 and TRBJ2-7, the full variable domain reads KAGVTQTPRYLIKTRGQQVTLSCSPISGHRSVSWYQQTPGQGLQFLFEYFSETQRNKGNFPGRFSGRQFSNSRSEMNVSTLELGDSALYLCASSFGGYEQYFGPGTRLTVT.

The chain recombines TRBV28 with TRBJ2-7; 9 nucleotides align to TRBD2. Trimming at V came to 5 bases and at J to 3 bases, leaving 8 bases not matched to a gene. Germline V gives CDR1 MDHEN, CDR2 SYDVKM. CDR3 length equals 15 residues. DNA for the CDR3: TGTGCCAGCAGTCCCGCTGGGACTAGCAACTACGAGCAGTACTTC. It translates to CASSPAGTSNYEQYF.

This chain uses TRBV29-1 with TRBJ2-3; 13 bases are a match to TRBD2. The V gene's germline CDR1 is SQVTM and CDR2 ANQGSEA. The CDR3 extends over 14 amino acids. The V gene end was trimmed by 7 bases and the J gene end by 3 bases; junction bases not matched to a gene: 4. The CDR3 reads CSAGLAGVTDTQYF. The CDR3 DNA reads as TGCAGCGCCGGACTAGCGGGAGTAACAGATACGCAGTATTTT.

The chain is built from TRBV12-3 or TRBV12-4 and TRBJ1-4; 8 bases match TRBD1. The ends lost 5 bases at V and 10 bases at J; junction bases unmatched: 12. This CDR3 contains 15 residues. The CDR3 DNA sequence: TGTGCCAGCAGTCGGCAGGGGGCTCGGTCGGGAAAACTGTTTTTT. Translated, it gives CASSRQGARSGKLFF.

This clonotype was observed many times. The V gene is TRBV29-1, the J gene TRBJ2-5, with D perhaps matching TRBD1 (6 bases). CDR3 length: 12 amino acids. Germline V gene data show CDR1 as SQVTM and CDR2 as ANQGSEA. Trimming removed 4 bases from V and 5 bases from J, with 11 bases in between. The chain's CDR3 is CSVVAGDETQYF. The CDR3 coding sequence is TGCAGCGTTGTCGCAGGGGATGAGACCCAGTACTTC.

A few counts support this clonotype. The V and J genes are TRBV7-8 and TRBJ2-3; possibly TRBD2 for D (5 bases). The germline CDR1 and CDR2 sequences are SGHVS and FQNEAQ. Between the trimmed V and J ends, which lost 5 bases and 3 bases, there was a span of 12 bases. This CDR3 region has 14 residues. CDR3 sequence (DNA): TGTGCCAGCAGCCTGCTTGCGGGTACAGATACGCAGTATTTT. Translation gives CASSLLAGTDTQYF.

This clonotype has just a few counts. The rearrangement joins TRBV2 to TRBJ1-1, with 7 bases lining up with TRBD1. This CDR3 has 14 amino acids. The V and J ends lost 7 bases and 4 bases, in that order; junction bases with no gene match: 9. From germline, CDR1 is SNHLY and CDR2 FYNNEI. The CDR3 DNA reads TGTGCCAGCACCCGATCAGGGGGACTCACTGAAGCTTTCTTT. Translating gives CASTRSGGLTEAFF. Supplemented by reference TRBV2 and TRBJ1-1, the full variable domain reads EPEVTQTPSHQVTQMGQEVILRCVPISNHLYFYWYRQILGQKVEFLVSFYNNEISEKSEIFDDQFSVERPDGSNFTLKIRSTKLEDSAMYFCASTRSGGLTEAFFGQGTRLTVV.

The chain recombines TRBV19 with TRBJ1-4; no definite D call. The CDR3 has 16 amino acids. Germline V gives CDR1 LNHDA, CDR2 SQIVND (reference sequence). V lost 6 bases, J lost 0 bases, and 14 bases lay in between. Written as DNA, the CDR3 is TGTGCCAGTAGATCGGAGGGTTATGCAACTAATGAAAAACTGTTTTTT. It translates to CASRSEGYATNEKLFF.

This clonotype was observed a handful of times. The rearrangement joins TRBV5-1 to TRBJ2-7; D ambiguous. The CDR3 is 11 amino acids. Per the germline V gene, CDR1 is SGHRS and CDR2 is YFSETQ. Between the trimmed V and J ends, which lost 6 bases and 3 bases, there was a span of 7 bases. For the CDR3, the DNA is TGCGCCAGCACGGTTTTCTACGAGCAGTACTTC. This translates into CASTVFYEQYF.

Ten or more counts support this clonotype. This chain connects TRBV7-9 to TRBJ2-5; D might be TRBD1 or TRBD2, each matching 6 bases. The CDR3 length is 12 residues. V was clipped by 3 bases and J by 7 bases, with 9 bases between them. Germline V gene data show CDR1 as SEHNR and CDR2 as FQNEAQ (reference sequence). The CDR3 protein is CASSFPGATQYF. The CDR3 bases are TGTGCCAGCAGCTTCCCGGGGGCGACCCAGTACTTC.

This clonotype has more than one count but fewer than ten. This chain uses TRBV28 with TRBJ2-7; no clear D gene. The germline V gene encodes CDR1 MDHEN and CDR2 SYDVKM. Trimming stripped 6 bases from V and 2 bases from J, with 11 bases between. The length of the CDR3 is 13 residues. This CDR3 is CASSPGQTYEQYF. Written as DNA, the CDR3 is TGTGCCAGCAGCCCCGGCCAGACCTACGAGCAGTACTTC.

The V and J genes are TRBV6-2 or TRBV6-3 and TRBJ2-7; D may correspond to TRBD1 or TRBD2 (5 bases each). The V end lost 8 bases, the J end lost 3 bases, and 14 bases lay between the germline ends. This CDR3 has 13 amino acids. Germline CDR1 is MNHEY and CDR2 is SVGEGT. CDR3 amino acids: CASVGTGSYEQYF. DNA of the CDR3: TGTGCCAGCGTCGGGACGGGGAGCTACGAGCAGTACTTC.

This clonotype was counted a few times. The chain links TRBV5-6 to TRBJ1-4; 12 bases map to TRBD1. Trimming at V came to 1 base and at J to 3 bases, leaving 10 bases not matched to a gene. Germline CDR1 SGHDT, CDR2 YYEEEE. The CDR3 is 19 amino acids. CDR3 sequence reads: CASSLSGTGGRGANEKLFF. CDR3 nucleotides: TGTGCCAGCAGCTTGAGTGGGACAGGGGGCCGAGGGGCTAATGAAAAACTGTTTTTT.

This clonotype was found a few times. The J gene is TRBJ2-5, the V gene TRBV10-3; 7 nucleotides align to TRBD1. The V gene's germline CDR1 is ENHRY and CDR2 SYGVKD. Germline trimming cut 3 bases from V and 5 bases from J; bases unmatched to any gene: 9. The CDR3 loop spans 15 amino acids. CDR3 nucleotide sequence: TGTGCCATCAGTGAATCAACAGGGGCCAGGGAGACCCAGTACTTC. It yields the protein CAISESTGARETQYF.

Many counts were recorded for this clonotype. This rearrangement joins TRBV20-1 to TRBJ1-6; a weak D match, TRBD1 (6 bases). CDR1 is DFQATT, CDR2 SNEGSKA, per germline (reference sequence). This CDR3 contains 16 residues. V lost 7 bases to trimming and J lost 10 bases, with 26 bases between them. The CDR3 sequence: CSVVVDAGGFHSPLHF. CDR3 in DNA: TGCAGTGTTGTCGTGGATGCTGGGGGCTTTCACTCACCCCTCCACTTT.